The 10 T cell receptor beta chains below all came from one sample that was sequenced in a study of blood T cell repertoires in COVID-19. Measured with immunoSEQ multiplex PCR; TCRdb has only the in-frame clones, and not every one. The data hold 200,000 to 250,000 clones, with about 88% observed a single time. The sample taken for sequencing was peripheral blood. Every receptor here comes from a woman aged 45 to 65 with COVID-19, enrolled during active disease.

The chain joins TRBV25-1 to TRBJ2-7; TRBD1 agrees at 8 bases. The CDR3 spans 13 residues. Germline V gene sequence: CDR1 MGHDK, CDR2 SYGVNS. J gave up 6 bases and V 3 bases, and 4 bases lay outside the gene matches. CDR3 amino acids: CASSDLTGAEQYF. DNA for the CDR3: TGTGCCAGCAGTGACCTGACAGGGGCCGAGCAGTACTTC.

This chain connects TRBV12-1 to TRBJ2-2; TRBD2, the table's D call, was not compared with the DNA. TRBV12-1 is assigned pseudogene status. CDR3 length equals 18 residues. CDR3 amino acids: CASSSGLAGDANTGELFF. The CDR3 nucleotides are TGTGCCAGCAGCTCGGGACTAGCGGGGGACGCGAACACCGGGGAGCTGTTTTTT.

The chain carries TRBV7-2 and TRBJ2-6, with D uncertain. The CDR3 has 16 residues. Per germline, CDR1 SGHTA and CDR2 FQGNSA. Trimming stripped 6 bases from V and 0 bases from J, with 12 bases between. The CDR3 spells CASSRLTLSGANVLTF. The CDR3, as DNA: TGTGCCAGCAGTCGCCTTACTCTCTCTGGGGCCAACGTCCTGACTTTC. Full variable domain (outside the CDR3, taken from reference TRBV7-2 and TRBJ2-6): GAGVSQSPSNKVTEKGKDVELRCDPISGHTALYWYRQSLGQGLEFLIYFQGNSAPDKSGLPSDRFSAERTGGSVSTLTIQRTQQEDSAVYLCASSRLTLSGANVLTFGAGSRLTVL.

The chain employs TRBV9 and TRBJ2-1, with 7 bases fitting TRBD2. CDR1 and CDR2 (germline): SGDLS, YYNGEE. The V and J ends lost 7 bases and 5 bases, in that order; junction bases with no gene match: 12. The CDR3 is 15 residues long. This CDR3 is CASGPILAQDNEQFF. Written as DNA, the CDR3 is TGTGCCAGCGGCCCGATACTAGCGCAAGACAATGAGCAGTTCTTC.

This CDR3 reads CASSEAWRGVAFF. The DNA of the CDR3 is TGTGCCAGCAGTGAAGCGTGGCGGGGTGTGGCGTTCTTC. The chain has TRBV6-1 and TRBJ2-1; D perhaps matches TRBD2 (6 bases). This CDR3 has 13 residues. Trimming removed 0 bases from V and 15 bases from J, with 15 bases in between. CDR1 and CDR2 from the germline V gene are MNHNS and SASEGT.

This clone has a count of ten or more. The chain employs TRBV28 and TRBJ1-2, with 7 bases fitting TRBD1. The CDR3 has 15 amino acids. Trimming took 6 bases from V and 6 from J; bases not matched to a gene: 13. Germline CDR1 MDHEN, CDR2 SYDVKM. The CDR3 nucleotides read TGTGCCAGCAGGTTCCTTACCACAGGGGACGATGGCTACACCTTC. Its translation is CASRFLTTGDDGYTF.

CDR3 bases: TGTGCCAGCAGCCCGAGCGGACTGCCTTATAATTCACCCCTCCACTTT. This codes for CASSPSGLPYNSPLHF. The J gene is TRBJ1-6, the V gene TRBV7-2; D gene unclear. The CDR3 is 16 amino acids. The V gene's germline CDR1 is SGHTA and CDR2 FQGNSA. V was clipped by 5 bases and J by 4 bases, with 15 bases between them.

The CDR3 spells CASSLRVAGDEQFF. The CDR3 DNA follows: TGTGCCAGCAGCTTAAGAGTGGCAGGGGATGAGCAGTTCTTC. V and J are TRBV7-3 and TRBJ2-1; a weak D match, TRBD1 (6 bases). This CDR3 contains 14 residues. Trimming left V 1 base short and J 8 bases short, with 12 bases between. Germline V CDR1 and CDR2: SGHTA, FQGTGA. The variable domain in full, completed from reference TRBV7-3 and TRBJ2-1, reads GAGVSQTPSNKVTEKGKYVELRCDPISGHTALYWYRQSLGQGPEFLIYFQGTGAADDSGLPNDRFFAVRPEGSVSTLKIQRTERGDSAVYLCASSLRVAGDEQFFGPGTRLTVL.

The genes are TRBV24-1 and TRBJ2-1; TRBD2 is a possible D gene (6 bases). From germline, CDR1 is KGHDR and CDR2 SFDVKD. Trimming took off 10 bases at V and 5 bases at J, with 14 bases between the two ends. The CDR3 length is 13 residues. CDR3 coding DNA: TGTGCCACTGGGACTGTGCGGAACAATGAGCAGTTCTTC. Protein: CATGTVRNNEQFF.

J is TRBJ1-6 and V is TRBV5-4; D may be TRBD1 (5 bases). The length of the CDR3 is 15 residues. Trimming removed 8 bases from V and 4 bases from J, with 16 bases in between. Germline values: CDR1 SGHNT, CDR2 YYREEE (reference sequence). The CDR3, as DNA: TGTGCCAGTAGGGGATGGGAAAATTATAATTCACCCCTCCACTTT. It is translated as CASRGWENYNSPLHF.